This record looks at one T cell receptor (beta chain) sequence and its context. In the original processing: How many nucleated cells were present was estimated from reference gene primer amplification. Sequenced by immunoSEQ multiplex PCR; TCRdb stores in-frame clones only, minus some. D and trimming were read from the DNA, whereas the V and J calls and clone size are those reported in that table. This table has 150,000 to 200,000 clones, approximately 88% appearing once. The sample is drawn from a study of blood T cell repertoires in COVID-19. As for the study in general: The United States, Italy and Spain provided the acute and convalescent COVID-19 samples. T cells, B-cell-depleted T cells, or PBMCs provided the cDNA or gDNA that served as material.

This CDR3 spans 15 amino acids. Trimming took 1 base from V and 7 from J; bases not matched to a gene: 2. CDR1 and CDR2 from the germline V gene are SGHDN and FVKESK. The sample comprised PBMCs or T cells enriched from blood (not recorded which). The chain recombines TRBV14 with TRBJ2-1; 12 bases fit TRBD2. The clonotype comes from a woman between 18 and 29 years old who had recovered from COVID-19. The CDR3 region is CASSQALAGGNEQFF. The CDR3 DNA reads TGTGCCAGCAGCCAAGCTCTAGCGGGGGGGAATGAGCAGTTCTTC.